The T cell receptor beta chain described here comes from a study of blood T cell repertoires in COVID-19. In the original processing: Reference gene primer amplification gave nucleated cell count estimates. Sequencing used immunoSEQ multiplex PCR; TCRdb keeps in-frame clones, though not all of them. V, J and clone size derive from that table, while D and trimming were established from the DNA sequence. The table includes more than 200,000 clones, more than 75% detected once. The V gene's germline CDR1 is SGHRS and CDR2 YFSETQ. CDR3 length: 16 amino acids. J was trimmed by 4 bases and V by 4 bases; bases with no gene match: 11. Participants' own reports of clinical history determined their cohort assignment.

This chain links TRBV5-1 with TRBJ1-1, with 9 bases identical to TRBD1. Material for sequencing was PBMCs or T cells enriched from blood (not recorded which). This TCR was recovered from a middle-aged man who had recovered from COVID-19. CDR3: CASSGATGGFGTEAFF. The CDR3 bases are TGCGCCAGCAGCGGTGCGACAGGGGGGTTTGGCACTGAAGCTTTCTTT.